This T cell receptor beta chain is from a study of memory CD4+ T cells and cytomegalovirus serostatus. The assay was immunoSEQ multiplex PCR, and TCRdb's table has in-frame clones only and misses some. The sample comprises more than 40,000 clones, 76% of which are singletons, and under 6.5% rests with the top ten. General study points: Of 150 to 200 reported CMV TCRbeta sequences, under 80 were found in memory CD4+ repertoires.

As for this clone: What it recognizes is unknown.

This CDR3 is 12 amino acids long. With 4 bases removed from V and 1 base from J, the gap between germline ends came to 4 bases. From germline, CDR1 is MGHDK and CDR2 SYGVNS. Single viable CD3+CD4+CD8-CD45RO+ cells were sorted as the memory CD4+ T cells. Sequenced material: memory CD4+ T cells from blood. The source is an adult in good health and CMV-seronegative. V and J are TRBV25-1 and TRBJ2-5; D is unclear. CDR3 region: CASSAFQETQYF. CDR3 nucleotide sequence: TGTGCCAGCAGTGCTTTCCAAGAGACCCAGTACTTC.